The present T cell receptor beta chain was sequenced within a study of shared clonotypes between healthy human individuals. Repertoires were generated with immunoSEQ multiplex PCR, while TCRdb's copy carries only in-frame clones and drops some. This sample has approximately 590,000 clones, with around 95% found just once. The CDR3 extends over 15 amino acids. Germline-derived CDR1 and CDR2 are MDHEN and SYDVKM. V lost 3 bases and J 1 base, leaving 11 bases between the germline ends. As defined, naive CD8 cells were CD45RO-negative and positively selected for CCR7, with terminally differentiated effector memory CD45RA+ cells excluded.

The chain links TRBV28 to TRBJ2-3, with a tentative D call TRBD1 (5 bases). The TCR sequence derives from a woman aged 30 to 39 in good health. Sequences were obtained from naive CD8+ T cells sorted from blood. The DNA for the CDR3 is TGTGCCAGCAGTTTTGGCAGGGATGGCACAGATACGCAGTATTTT. Its protein product is CASSFGRDGTDTQYF.